The next 6 T cell receptor beta chains were all read from a single sample in a study of blood T cell repertoires in COVID-19. The data were produced by immunoSEQ multiplex PCR, yet TCRdb's version contains in-frame clones alone and is incomplete. The repertoire holds about 200,000 clones, with 82% as singletons. The sample consisted of peripheral blood. The receptors here all came from a human donor with acute or convalescent COVID-19. The donor label of this sample is uncertain.

The V call is TRBV5-1, the J call TRBJ2-3, with D perhaps TRBD1 (5 bases). V lost 5 bases, J lost 2 bases, and 12 bases lay in between. The CDR3 runs to 14 residues. The germline V gene has CDR1 SGHRS and CDR2 YFSETQ. CDR3 nucleotide sequence: TGCGCCAGCAGTAAAGACAGTTTCACAGATACGCAGTATTTT. This sequence encodes CASSKDSFTDTQYF.

This sequence joins TRBV30 and TRBJ1-1; a possible D gene is TRBD1 (6 bases). Germline V gene lookup returns CDR1 GTSNPN and CDR2 SVGIG (reference sequence). The CDR3 runs 19 residues. V dropped 0 bases and J dropped 1 base, with 24 bases sitting between them. This CDR3 reads CAWSVLGAGARSSNTEAFF. DNA for the CDR3: TGTGCCTGGAGTGTACTTGGGGCGGGGGCACGGAGCTCGAACACTGAAGCTTTCTTT.

J is TRBJ2-7 and V is TRBV5-4; D is perhaps TRBD1 (7 bases). The germline gives CDR1 SGHNT, CDR2 YYREEE (reference sequence). CDR3 size: 14 residues. V was clipped by 3 bases and J by 6 bases, with 16 bases between them. The CDR3 sequence: CASSWGQISGEQYF. In DNA form, the CDR3 reads TGTGCCAGCAGCTGGGGACAGATTAGCGGCGAGCAGTACTTC.

The chain joins TRBV7-3 to TRBJ2-1; 9 nucleotides agree with TRBD1. The germline V gene has CDR1 SGHTA and CDR2 FQGTGA. After removal of 5 bases from V and 9 bases from J, the junction contained 14 bases not matched to a gene. CDR3 length equals 16 residues. CDR3 bases: TGTGCCAGCAGCAAACAAGGGACAGGGCTCTCCCGTGAGCAGTTCTTC. The encoded protein is CASSKQGTGLSREQFF.

This clone was counted only a few times. The chain has TRBV7-8 and TRBJ1-2, with TRBD1 identical over 7 bases. V trimming: 3 bases; J trimming: 0 bases; junction bases outside the gene matches: 10. The CDR3 runs 17 residues. The V gene's germline CDR1 is SGHVS and CDR2 FQNEAQ. Here the CDR3 reads CASSFFTGAGANYGYTF. The CDR3 DNA reads TGTGCCAGCAGCTTTTTTACAGGGGCTGGAGCTAACTATGGCTACACCTTC.

The rearrangement links TRBV24-1 to TRBJ1-2, with TRBD1 identical over 8 bases. Germline-derived CDR1 and CDR2 are KGHDR and SFDVKD. V was clipped by 5 bases and J by 7 bases; unmatched bases: 5. There are 13 residues in the CDR3. The CDR3 sequence: CATSGQGPGGYTF. The CDR3 bases are TGTGCCACCAGTGGACAGGGGCCGGGTGGCTACACCTTC.